This T cell receptor (beta chain) is drawn from a study of Ad26.COV2.S vaccination and SARS-CoV-2 variants. About the research overall: A COV1001 Ad26.COV2.S trial-arm participant provided the sample. Findings and limits, study-wide: Vaccinees showed greater spike-specific TCR breadth than placebo recipients. Spike-specific CD8+ and CD4+ T cell responses reportedly showed substantial breadth after vaccination.

The CDR3 is made up of 17 amino acids. The germline CDR1 and CDR2 sequences are SEHNR and FQNEAQ (reference sequence). The V gene end was trimmed by 5 bases and the J gene end by 0 bases; junction bases not matched to a gene: 12. About this clone: Antigen specificity is unknown.

Indicated treatment: some 20 received Ad26.COV2.S at low or high dose, single or two shots; a few received placebo; per-sample allocation not given. The samples date from day 63 after the first vaccine or placebo injection. An Ad26 vector was used to express Wuhan-strain SARS-CoV-2 spike as the vaccine. The data were produced by immunoSEQ multiplex PCR, yet TCRdb's version contains in-frame clones alone and is incomplete. The profile shows some 480,000 clones, around 90% of them singletons. The specimen was peripheral blood, collected in a trial of Ad26.COV2.S vaccine versus placebo. The receptor comes from a person aged 18 to 59 who received the Ad26.COV2.S COVID-19 vaccine or a placebo. The V gene is TRBV7-9, the J gene TRBJ1-1; TRBD1 aligns across 7 bases. CDR3 sequence reads: CASSGRQGSFMNTEAFF. CDR3 DNA sequence: TGTGCCAGCAGCGGCCGACAGGGCTCCTTTATGAACACTGAAGCTTTCTTT.